The entry below describes one TCR beta chain. The specificity of this receptor is unknown. No much larger clone is present one base from it, and per-base qualities are unavailable. The V end loses 8 bases and the J end loses 4 bases, and a stretch of 14 bases separates them. Including cysteine and phenylalanine, the CDR3 has 13 amino acids. The read is trimmed to its CDR3 DNA, 39 bases read in frame from base 1. The germline V gene gives CDR1 as LGHNT and CDR2 as FRNRAP. The library was produced with the immunoSEQ multiplex PCR assay. From pancreatic genomic DNA, the TCRbeta CDR3 region and adjacent sequences were amplified and sequenced. Turning to the authors' computational methods: Repertoire diversity was measured as a mean normalized Shannon-Wiener index, alongside productive clonality and productive rearrangement counts. Control and chronic pancreatitis repertoire metrics were compared by means of the nonparametric Mann-Whitney U test. A clonotype counted as shared when its CDR3beta sequence had identical amino acid composition and length across subjects. TCRdb carries this immuneACCESS record with in-frame sequences only. Its versions omit some clonotypes, under half of them owing to an unresolved V gene in the studies checked, with the rest unexplained. V, J and clone size are taken as reported in that table, and D and trimming were inferred from the DNA itself. This sample holds some 15,000 clones; less than 85% were observed only once. Around 14% of the sample comes from the top ten.

This sample was included in a study of immune characteristics of hereditary and idiopathic chronic pancreatitis. Concerning the study at large: The study profiled local pancreatic immune cells and TCRbeta repertoires in hereditary and idiopathic chronic pancreatitis compared with control organ donor pancreases. In total, 5 control pancreases, roughly 7 hereditary chronic pancreatitis pancreases and about six idiopathic chronic pancreatitis pancreases underwent TCRbeta sequencing. The gDNA-based approach was selected because the approach required minimal in vitro experimental manipulation of T cells infiltrating the pancreas.

Pancreas tissue with chronic pancreatitis was obtained from patients having total pancreatectomy with islet autotransplantation (TPIAT). None of the chronic pancreatitis patients included in the study had a known history of diabetes. Genomic DNA was extracted directly from bulk pancreas tissue, without T cell sorting, for TCRbeta sequencing. At two US centers, pancreas tissues from patients and organ donors were collected on a consecutive basis. The research as a whole found: Hereditary and idiopathic chronic pancreatitis differed in Vbeta-Jbeta gene family usage, including TRBV10, TRBV19, TRBV23 and TRBV5. Patient tissue was available only at the time of TPIAT, so disease duration differences may have influenced immune findings. Chronic pancreatitis caused by alcohol use was not included in the study. Compared with controls, TCRbeta repertoire diversity was significantly higher and clonality was lower in both chronic pancreatitis groups. Among around 14 chronic pancreatitis patients, the number of productive TCR rearrangements showed a positive correlation with disease severity scores.

The source material was pancreas tissue with hereditary chronic pancreatitis. The receptor was derived from a human donor with chronic pancreatitis. The sequence joins TRBV12-5 to TRBJ1-2; the D gene is perhaps TRBD1, from 5 matching bases. The sequenced DNA is TGTGCTAGTACTACCGGGGCGGGCTATGGCTACACCTTC. Its translation reads: CASTTGAGYGYTF.